A selection of T cell receptor beta chains follows, all from one sample in a study of blood T cell repertoires in COVID-19. Repertoires were generated with immunoSEQ multiplex PCR, while TCRdb's copy carries only in-frame clones and drops some. Among tens of thousands of clones listed, more than 70% were seen once. The sample taken for sequencing was PBMCs or T cells enriched from blood (not recorded which). The receptor source for this set is a woman aged 40 to 50 who had recovered from COVID-19. CDR3s include the opening cysteine and the closing phenylalanine or tryptophan. Each record gives: D gene, clone size, J gene, V gene, CDR3 DNA, CDR3 protein. D genes are given only for firm matches. Size values are once, few and many counts, or a class for expanded clones, and some rows have none.

d_gene: TRBD1; abundance: NA; j_gene: TRBJ1-2; v_gene: TRBV19; CDR3nt: TGTGCCAGTAGTATCCCCGGGGACAGGGGTGACTATGGCTACACCTTC; CDR3aa: CASSIPGDRGDYGYTF
d_gene: NA; abundance: NA; j_gene: TRBJ2-7; v_gene: TRBV3-1/TRBV3-2; CDR3nt: TGTGCCAGCAGCCAAGATCTTGGAGACCTCGAGCAGTACTTC; CDR3aa: CASSQDLGDLEQYF
d_gene: NA; abundance: NA; j_gene: TRBJ1-1; v_gene: TRBV27; CDR3nt: TGTGCCAGCAGTTTCGGGGGGGGTGGTGAAGCTTTCTTT; CDR3aa: CASSFGGGGEAFF
d_gene: NA; abundance: few; j_gene: TRBJ1-1; v_gene: TRBV13; CDR3nt: TGTGCCAGCAGCTTAGCGGGGGGATCGGTTGGAGCTTTCTTT; CDR3aa: CASSLAGGSVGAFF
d_gene: NA; abundance: NA; j_gene: TRBJ2-5; v_gene: TRBV5-1; CDR3nt: TGCGCCAGCAGCTTGGAGTCGGGTTATCAAGAGACCCAGTACTTC; CDR3aa: CASSLESGYQETQYF
d_gene: NA; abundance: NA; j_gene: TRBJ2-7; v_gene: TRBV6-5; CDR3nt: TGTGCCAGCAGAGCCGTTGGTGAAGAGCAGTACTTC; CDR3aa: CASRAVGEEQYF
d_gene: NA; abundance: NA; j_gene: TRBJ1-2; v_gene: TRBV11-3; CDR3nt: TGTGCCAGCAGCTTAGGGTTGGGAGTGAACGGCTACACCTTC; CDR3aa: CASSLGLGVNGYTF
d_gene: NA; abundance: NA; j_gene: TRBJ2-4; v_gene: TRBV6-2/TRBV6-3; CDR3nt: TGTGCCAGCAGTTACGAACAGGGAATCGAAAACATTCAGTACTTC; CDR3aa: CASSYEQGIENIQYF
d_gene: TRBD1; abundance: NA; j_gene: TRBJ2-1; v_gene: TRBV7-2; CDR3nt: TGTGCCAGCAGCGCGACCGGGACAGGGCCCTACAATGAGCAGTTCTTC; CDR3aa: CASSATGTGPYNEQFF
d_gene: TRBD1; abundance: once; j_gene: TRBJ1-1; v_gene: TRBV19; CDR3nt: TGTGCCAGTAGTTGGAGGGGGCTCACTGAAGCTTTCTTT; CDR3aa: CASSWRGLTEAFF
d_gene: TRBD1; abundance: NA; j_gene: TRBJ2-3; v_gene: TRBV9; CDR3nt: TGTGCCAGCAGCCGTCGGGACAGGGGTAGCACAGATACGCAGTATTTT; CDR3aa: CASSRRDRGSTDTQYF
d_gene: TRBD1; abundance: NA; j_gene: TRBJ1-3; v_gene: TRBV19; CDR3nt: TGTGCCAGTAGTCCGACAGGGGGCTCTGGAAACACCATATATTTT; CDR3aa: CASSPTGGSGNTIYF
d_gene: NA; abundance: NA; j_gene: TRBJ2-3; v_gene: TRBV5-5; CDR3nt: TGTGCCAGCAGCTTGGACAGCCTAAGCACAGATACGCAGTATTTT; CDR3aa: CASSLDSLSTDTQYF
d_gene: NA; abundance: NA; j_gene: TRBJ2-1; v_gene: TRBV12-3/TRBV12-4; CDR3nt: TGTGCCAGCAGTTTGGGGACTTACGAGCAGTTCTTC; CDR3aa: CASSLGTYEQFF
d_gene: TRBD1; abundance: NA; j_gene: TRBJ2-5; v_gene: TRBV4-1; CDR3nt: TGCGCCAGCAGCCAAGAGTTAGAGACAGGGGTGAAGACCCAGTACTTC; CDR3aa: CASSQELETGVKTQYF
d_gene: TRBD1; abundance: NA; j_gene: TRBJ1-2; v_gene: TRBV10-2; CDR3nt: TGCGCCAGCAGTGAGTCACCAACAGGGGCCTATGGCTACACCTTC; CDR3aa: CASSESPTGAYGYTF